Described below is a single T cell receptor (beta chain) sequence and its context. CDR1 is SGHAT and CDR2 is FQNNGV in the germline V gene. This CDR3 has 14 amino acids. V lost 2 bases and J 6 bases, leaving 11 bases between the germline ends. The sample originates from a study of blood T cell repertoires in COVID-19. Study-level background: T cells, B-cell-depleted T cells, or PBMCs provided the cDNA or gDNA that served as material.

How the authors handled the data: Researchers report that nucleated cell counts were estimated from reference gene primer amplification. Sequencing used immunoSEQ multiplex PCR; TCRdb keeps in-frame clones, though not all of them. Clone size and V and J calls were adopted from that table, with D and trimming inferred from the DNA. This table has tens of thousands of clones, about four fifths appearing once. The receptor comes from a human donor in a cohort sampled during active COVID-19. The V call is TRBV11-2, the J call TRBJ1-5; tentatively, D is TRBD1 (5 bases). Sequencing was carried out using peripheral blood. The CDR3 DNA reads as TGTGCCAGCAGCTTATCCGGGGGGACTCAGCCCCAGCATTTT. The encoded protein is CASSLSGGTQPQHF.